This T cell receptor (beta chain) originates from a study of blood T cells in healthy people across ages (dated by TCRdb to between 2014 and 2016). Describing the broader study: Template switching captured roughly one uniquely barcoded TCR beta cDNA molecule per two T cells in model experiments. Using deep sequencing normalized with unique cDNA molecular identifiers, the study measured how TCR beta repertoire diversity changes with age. The donors were split into four age groups: young (average 16 years), middle-aged (roughly 40), aged (approximately 60) and long-lived (approximately 80). To avoid experimental bias, donors of different ages were spread randomly across the sequencing lanes. Two additional independent replicas of 1 million unique cDNA reads from the same blood draw were analyzed for two donors (one aged 18 to 30 and one aged 80 or older).

This clonotype was seen a single time. Its antigen is still unknown. This clone may be a read error of a much larger clone one base away. The library came from 5' RACE. The sequencer listed for this sample is Illumina HiSeq 2500. A second roughly 7 to 11 cycle PCR used a sample-barcoded 5' primer and a J-beta primer mix. Each TCR beta cDNA molecule received a unique molecular identifier from a template-switch 5' adaptor carrying 12 random nucleotides. Each sample yielded at least 3 million CDR3-containing paired-end reads. First-strand cDNA was synthesized from all RNA with the Mint cDNA synthesis kit, primed by a TRBC-specific oligonucleotide. All cDNA was treated with uracil-DNA glycosylase and then went through a first 18-cycle PCR with the universal primers M1SS and BC2_uni_R. As for the original processing: For normalization, 1 million high-quality reads, each with a distinct molecular identifier, were randomly selected from each sample. Instead of being binned into consensus sequences, reads that shared molecular identifiers were thrown out. MiTCR, with a Q25 quality threshold and the strictest error-elimination algorithm, was used for CDR3 identification, clonotype clustering and error correction. A nonparametric unseen species model using Euler transformation provided a lower-bound estimate of total TCR beta diversity. TCRdb ran its own pipeline on the public reads, namely fastp trimming at Q25 and MiXCR clone calling, and kept in-frame beta chains. Rows with a matching CDR3 protein are joined into one entry that keeps the most common DNA and genes. The V and J calls shown here were made by TCRdb, not taken from the authors' results. Recorded for this sample are about 780,000 distinct CDR3 sequences; about half of them occurred a single time. The ten largest clones add up to roughly 18% of the sample.

The roughly 38 donors, aged about 6 to 95 years, were systemically healthy Caucasian individuals from Russia. Each donor gave ten milliliters of peripheral blood, drawn into EDTA-treated Vacutainer tubes. Ficoll-Paque density-gradient centrifugation was used to isolate PBMCs, with at least 6 million obtained per sample. Trizol reagent was used to extract total RNA from the PBMCs, yielding at least 6 micrograms per sample. For every donor, an aliquot of PBMCs went through flow cytometry to measure the percentages of naive CD45RAhigh/CD27high T cells. What the authors observed across the whole study: The percentage of naive T cells measured by flow cytometry correlated strongly with observed TCR beta diversity. Estimates of total diversity based on one million sequenced T cells were considered lower bounds and underestimates. Observed TCR beta diversity per million T cells fell roughly linearly with age, and a significant reduction was already apparent by age about 38. Because profiling used bulk unsorted PBMCs, naive and antigen-experienced compartments could not be compared conclusively. Because the CMV infection status of the donors was unknown, age-related changes in expanded clonotypes may potentially have been confounded. Compared with the aged group, the long-lived group had more naive CD4+ T cells, fewer expanded clones and increased TCR diversity, a pattern suggesting age selection.

The source is a man older than 75 in good health. The source material was blood.

The nucleotide sequence reads as follows: TGCAGCGCTATTCCAGGGAGTACTGAAGCTTTCTTT. It translates as CSAIPGSTEAFF. The chain is assembled from TRBV29-1 and TRBJ1-1; TRBD1 could be the D gene, as 5 bases match. Looking up the germline V gene yields CDR1 SQVTM and CDR2 ANQGSEA. Trimming takes 7 bases from V and 5 bases from J, and the germline ends sit 14 bases apart. The CDR3 covers 12 residues, taking in both the cysteine and the phenylalanine. Only the CDR3 region is kept as DNA, spanning 36 bases read in frame from base 1.